The 25 T cell receptor beta chains below all came from one sample that was sequenced in a study of blood T cell repertoires in COVID-19. The repertoire was sequenced with immunoSEQ multiplex PCR; TCRdb's copy has only in-frame clones and lacks some. The top ten clones hold approximately 7.3% of a sample with 200,000 or so clones, roughly 84% of them seen once. Sequencing used PBMCs or T cells enriched from blood (not recorded which). These receptors all come from a young man in a cohort exposed to, infected with or recovered from COVID-19 (not recorded which).

The chain combines TRBV20-1 with TRBJ2-7; TRBD2 matches 11 bases. The CDR3 length is 15 residues. Losses at the gene ends were 3 bases for V and 5 bases for J; bases not matched to a gene: 9. Germline V CDR1 and CDR2: DFQATT, SNEGSKA (reference sequence). Written as DNA, the CDR3 is TGCAGTGCTAGTACTAGCGGGAGAGTGCGGAACGAGCAGTACTTC. Translated: CSASTSGRVRNEQYF.

This clone was seen once. V gene TRBV4-1 combines with J gene TRBJ2-7; a weak D match, TRBD2 (6 bases). Trimming shortened V by 3 bases and J by 1 base, and 16 bases separated the two germline ends. Germline values: CDR1 MGHRA, CDR2 YSYEKL. This CDR3 is built from 16 residues. CDR3: CASSQTLAPPSYEQYF. In DNA form, the CDR3 reads TGCGCCAGCAGCCAGACGCTAGCGCCGCCGTCCTACGAGCAGTACTTC.

The chain carries TRBV2 and TRBJ2-1, with D maybe TRBD2 (5 bases). Trimming removed 7 bases at V and 15 bases at J, with 16 bases between. Germline CDR1 reads SNHLY; CDR2 reads FYNNEI. The CDR3 consists of 11 residues. The CDR3 reads CASIAGITGFF. CDR3 nucleotides: TGTGCCAGCATTGCCGGGATCACCGGGTTCTTC.

V and J are TRBV12-3 or TRBV12-4 and TRBJ1-3; tentative D call: TRBD1 (5 bases). Trimming took 6 bases from V and 3 from J, leaving 9 bases between them. The CDR3 sequence is 13 residues long. The CDR3 spells CASSPDSGNTIYF. For the CDR3, the DNA is TGTGCCAGCAGCCCCGACAGTGGAAACACCATATATTTT.

This CDR3 is CASSSNVFAASGGYTF. The CDR3, as DNA: TGTGCCAGTTCCTCAAACGTGTTTGCCGCTTCGGGTGGCTACACCTTC. The rearrangement uses TRBV19 and TRBJ1-2; D gene unclear. Per the germline V gene, CDR1 is LNHDA and CDR2 is SQIVND (reference sequence). This CDR3 has 16 residues. Trimming took off 8 bases at V and 7 bases at J, with 26 bases between the two ends. Full variable domain (missing parts from reference TRBV19 and TRBJ1-2): DGGITQSPKYLFRKEGQNVTLSCEQNLNHDAMYWYRQDPGQGLRLIYYSQIVNDFQKGDIAEGYSVSREKKESFPLTVTSAQKNPTAFYLCASSSNVFAASGGYTFGSGTRLTVV.

The chain recombines TRBV12-3 or TRBV12-4 with TRBJ2-7; 9 bases are shared with TRBD2. After removal of 6 bases from V and 4 bases from J, the junction contained 4 bases not matched to a gene. The CDR3 has 13 amino acids. CDR3 sequence (DNA): TGTGCCAGCAGCAATAGCGGGAGTTACGAGCAGTACTTC. Protein product: CASSNSGSYEQYF.

V and J are TRBV18 and TRBJ1-1, with no clear D. V lost 4 bases and J lost 8, with 23 bases in between. From germline, CDR1 is KGHSH and CDR2 LQKENI. CDR3 size: 16 residues. This CDR3 reads CASSLRSGAYTYEAFF. As DNA, the CDR3 is TGTGCCAGCTCACTCCGGAGCGGAGCCTACACTTACGAAGCTTTCTTT. Looking up the rest from reference TRBV18 and TRBJ1-1 gives the full variable domain: NAGVMQNPRHLVRRRGQEARLRCSPMKGHSHVYWYRQLPEEGLKFMVYLQKENIIDESGMPKERFSAEFPKEGPSILRIQQVVRGDSAAYFCASSLRSGAYTYEAFFGQGTRLTVV.

The J gene is TRBJ2-3, the V gene TRBV5-1, with D possibly TRBD2 on 6 matching bases. The germline V gene encodes CDR1 SGHRS and CDR2 YFSETQ. The CDR3 is 14 amino acids. With 2 bases removed from V and 4 bases from J, the gap between germline ends came to 11 bases. This CDR3 is CASSFREWADTQYF. The DNA of the CDR3 is TGCGCCAGCAGCTTTCGGGAGTGGGCAGATACGCAGTATTTT. The whole variable domain, filled in from reference TRBV5-1 and TRBJ2-3, reads KAGVTQTPRYLIKTRGQQVTLSCSPISGHRSVSWYQQTPGQGLQFLFEYFSETQRNKGNFPGRFSGRQFSNSRSEMNVSTLELGDSALYLCASSFREWADTQYFGPGTRLTVL.

This clone is a singleton in its sample. The chain has TRBV3-1 (or the pseudogene TRBV3-2) and TRBJ2-1; 8 bases are a match to TRBD2. V was clipped by 0 bases and J by 4 bases; unmatched bases: 5. The CDR3 consists of 16 residues. The germline gives CDR1 LGHDT, CDR2 YNNKEL (reference sequence). CDR3 sequence: CASSQDLASGYNEQFF. The CDR3 region has the DNA TGTGCCAGCAGCCAAGATCTAGCTAGCGGGTACAATGAGCAGTTCTTC.

This sequence joins TRBV27 and TRBJ2-7, with TRBD1 matching over 7 bases. Germline loops: CDR1 MNHEY, CDR2 SMNVEV (reference sequence). This CDR3 contains 13 residues. V shed 7 bases and J 3 bases; nucleotides not matched to a gene: 6. This chain's CDR3 is CASKEQGFYEQYF. Here the CDR3 DNA reads TGTGCCAGCAAGGAACAGGGGTTCTACGAGCAGTACTTC.

The chain combines TRBV4-3 with TRBJ2-7; 10 bases agree with TRBD2. The CDR3 has 15 residues. The V and J ends lost 5 bases and 4 bases, in that order; junction bases with no gene match: 8. CDR1 is LGHNA and CDR2 is YSLEER in the germline V gene. CDR3: CASSLGTSGTYEQYF. CDR3 DNA: TGCGCCAGCAGCTTAGGAACTAGCGGGACATACGAGCAGTACTTC.

The chain joins TRBV5-1 to TRBJ2-3; a weak D match, TRBD2 (5 bases). V lost 8 bases and J lost 8, with 24 bases in between. The CDR3 covers 15 residues. Germline CDR1 and CDR2: SGHRS and YFSETQ. CDR3 sequence: CAREGGRVTDGTQYF. In nucleotides, the CDR3 is TGCGCCAGAGAGGGCGGTCGGGTCACAGATGGTACGCAGTATTTT.

This chain connects TRBV28 to TRBJ1-4; 11 bases are shared with TRBD1. The junction had 12 bases not matched to a gene; V was cut back by 5 bases and J by 4 bases. Germline CDR1 is MDHEN and CDR2 is SYDVKM. The CDR3 length is 18 residues. The CDR3 loop is CASSPPGQGVLSNEKLFF. As DNA, the CDR3 is TGTGCCAGCAGTCCCCCGGGACAGGGGGTATTAAGTAATGAAAAACTGTTTTTT.

The chain is built from TRBV28 and TRBJ2-4, with 9 bases fitting TRBD1. Trimming removed 6 bases from V and 0 bases from J; junction bases left unmatched: 6. There are 16 residues in the CDR3. CDR1 is MDHEN and CDR2 is SYDVKM in the germline V gene. Here the CDR3 DNA reads TGTGCCAGCAGCACCACAGGGGGCGCAGCCAAAAACATTCAGTACTTC. As protein: CASSTTGGAAKNIQYF.

This chain uses TRBV24-1 with TRBJ1-5, with a weak D call TRBD1 (5 bases). Germline V gene sequence: CDR1 KGHDR, CDR2 SFDVKD. Trimming pared 4 bases from V and 3 bases from J, leaving 12 bases between. CDR3 length equals 15 residues. Here the CDR3 reads CATSESGILNQPQHF. CDR3 DNA sequence: TGTGCCACCAGTGAATCAGGGATACTCAATCAGCCCCAGCATTTT.

This sequence joins TRBV10-2 and TRBJ1-4; 8 nucleotides agree with TRBD1. This CDR3 is built from 15 residues. Germline V gene data show CDR1 as WSHSY and CDR2 as SAAADI. J lost 7 bases, V lost 5 bases, and 9 bases had no gene match. In nucleotides, the CDR3 is TGCGCCAGCAGTCACTCAGGGGGCGCATCTGAAAAACTGTTTTTT. It encodes CASSHSGGASEKLFF.

V gene TRBV4-3 combines with J gene TRBJ2-2, with a weak D call TRBD2 (6 bases). From germline, CDR1 is LGHNA and CDR2 YSLEER. Trimming removed 0 bases at V and 5 bases at J, with 7 bases between. The CDR3 runs to 14 residues. The CDR3 spells CASSQDGTTGELFF. The CDR3 region has the DNA TGCGCCAGCAGCCAAGATGGGACTACCGGGGAGCTGTTTTTT.

The J gene is TRBJ1-2, the V gene TRBV6-6; tentative D call: TRBD1 (5 bases). V was shortened by 6 bases and J by 4 bases, with 12 bases between the two germline ends. This CDR3 contains 13 residues. CDR1 is MNHNY and CDR2 is SVGAGI in the germline V gene (reference sequence). CDR3 sequence (DNA): TGTGCCAGCAGGGACACCGAACCCTATGGCTACACCTTC. Translation: CASRDTEPYGYTF.

This clone was detected only once. This rearrangement joins TRBV5-1 to TRBJ1-2, with 9 bases identical to TRBD1. V dropped 3 bases and J dropped 3; count of bases not matched to a gene: 24. The germline CDR1 and CDR2 sequences are SGHRS and YFSETQ. The length of the CDR3 is 21 residues. The CDR3 sequence is CASSSTRSVQGAMVRDYGYTF. CDR3 nucleotide sequence: TGCGCCAGCAGCTCGACTCGCTCAGTACAGGGGGCCATGGTGAGGGACTATGGCTACACCTTC. Filled out from reference TRBV5-1 and TRBJ1-2, the complete variable domain reads KAGVTQTPRYLIKTRGQQVTLSCSPISGHRSVSWYQQTPGQGLQFLFEYFSETQRNKGNFPGRFSGRQFSNSRSEMNVSTLELGDSALYLCASSSTRSVQGAMVRDYGYTFGSGTRLTVV.

CDR3 sequence (DNA): TGTGCCAGCACACAGGGGGCCGATGAAAAACTGTTTTTT. As protein: CASTQGADEKLFF. The gene calls are TRBV27 and TRBJ1-4, with 9 bases that match TRBD1. Germline V gene sequence: CDR1 MNHEY, CDR2 SMNVEV (reference sequence). V lost 7 bases, J lost 6 bases, and 3 bases stayed unmatched. CDR3 size: 13 residues.

This clone was seen a handful of times. V gene TRBV28 combines with J gene TRBJ2-2, with D possibly being TRBD2 (5 bases). The germline V and J ends were trimmed by 1 base and 2 bases, with 11 bases remaining between them. The CDR3 spans 16 residues. Germline loops: CDR1 MDHEN, CDR2 SYDVKM. CDR3: CASSLYRGANTGELFF. In nucleotides, the CDR3 is TGTGCCAGCAGTTTATACCGGGGAGCAAACACCGGGGAGCTGTTTTTT.

The chain combines TRBV7-8 with TRBJ2-3; D perhaps matches TRBD2 (5 bases). V gave up 0 bases and J gave up 4 bases, with 14 bases separating them. Germline V gene data show CDR1 as SGHVS and CDR2 as FQNEAQ. The CDR3 totals 16 residues. As DNA, the CDR3 is TGTGCCAGCAGCTTAGCGAGCGGACCCCAACCAGATACGCAGTATTTT. Its protein product is CASSLASGPQPDTQYF.

The rearrangement links TRBV28 to TRBJ2-5; 9 positions agree with TRBD2. Trimming removed 6 bases from V and 10 bases from J; junction bases left unmatched: 9. The CDR3 runs 13 residues. Germline-derived CDR1 and CDR2 are MDHEN and SYDVKM. CDR3 sequence reads: CASSDLTAGGQYF. The CDR3 DNA reads TGTGCCAGCAGCGACCTGACAGCGGGGGGCCAGTACTTC.

V gene TRBV5-1 combines with J gene TRBJ2-3, with 9 bases identical to TRBD2. The V gene's germline CDR1 is SGHRS and CDR2 YFSETQ. This CDR3 has 14 amino acids. J was trimmed by 4 bases and V by 8 bases; bases with no gene match: 8. In DNA, the CDR3 is TGCGCCAGTATAGCGGGAGCGGGCTCAGATACGCAGTATTTT. Encoded protein: CASIAGAGSDTQYF.

The chain carries TRBV28 and TRBJ1-4; D gene ambiguous. Germline V gene data show CDR1 as MDHEN and CDR2 as SYDVKM. Deletions cut 1 base from V and 3 bases from J, with 9 bases between. The CDR3 totals 15 residues. The DNA for the CDR3 is TGTGCCAGCAGTTTATATGGTGGAGCTAATGAAAAACTGTTTTTT. Protein: CASSLYGGANEKLFF.